This T cell receptor beta chain was observed in a study of blood T cell repertoires in COVID-19. Study summary: Both acute and convalescent COVID-19 samples were obtained from the United States, Italy and Spain. PBMCs, B-cell-depleted T cells, or T cells were the source of the cDNA or gDNA that made up the material.

TCRdb keeps only in-frame clones here, not all; method: immunoSEQ multiplex PCR. The sample lists some 150,000 clones, around 85% occurring once. After removal of 1 base from V and 0 bases from J, the junction contained 6 bases not matched to a gene. The CDR3 contains 17 residues. Germline loops: CDR1 LNHDA, CDR2 SQIVND (reference sequence). This clonotype was obtained from a woman in her thirties or forties with active or convalescent COVID-19. Sequences were obtained from peripheral blood. The chain has TRBV19 and TRBJ1-5, with 7 bases lining up with TRBD1. The CDR3 region is CASSIVPGQSSNQPQHF. The CDR3 DNA reads TGTGCCAGTAGTATAGTCCCGGGACAGAGTAGCAATCAGCCCCAGCATTTT.